This T cell receptor (beta chain) was sequenced in a study of blood T cell repertoires in COVID-19. Looking at the study overall: T cells, B-cell-depleted T cells, or PBMCs supplied cDNA or gDNA.

The length of the CDR3 is 16 residues. Looked up from germline, CDR1 is SGHNT and CDR2 is YENEEA. The V end was cut by 1 base, the J end by 6 bases, with 18 bases between. Authors' processing steps: Reference gene primer amplification gave nucleated cell count estimates. Measured with immunoSEQ multiplex PCR; TCRdb has only the in-frame clones, and not every one. V, J and clone size are those of that table, while D and trimming were read from the DNA. The sample gives around 25,000 clones, 70% to 90% of which show up once; approximately 2.6% is in the top ten. This clone was seen only once. The sequencing input was peripheral blood. This TCR was sampled from a human donor in a cohort sampled during active COVID-19. The chain links TRBV11-3 to TRBJ1-1; the D gene is possibly TRBD1 (5 bases). CDR3 in amino acids: CASSLGARQGGSEAFF. CDR3 nucleotides: TGTGCCAGCAGCTTAGGGGCCCGGCAGGGTGGATCTGAAGCTTTCTTT. The full variable domain, with the rest looked up from reference TRBV11-3 and TRBJ1-1, is EAGVVQSPRYKIIEKKQPVAFWCNPISGHNTLYWYLQNLGQGPELLIRYENEEAVDDSQLPKDRFSAERLKGVDSTLKIQPAELGDSAVYLCASSLGARQGGSEAFFGQGTRLTVV.